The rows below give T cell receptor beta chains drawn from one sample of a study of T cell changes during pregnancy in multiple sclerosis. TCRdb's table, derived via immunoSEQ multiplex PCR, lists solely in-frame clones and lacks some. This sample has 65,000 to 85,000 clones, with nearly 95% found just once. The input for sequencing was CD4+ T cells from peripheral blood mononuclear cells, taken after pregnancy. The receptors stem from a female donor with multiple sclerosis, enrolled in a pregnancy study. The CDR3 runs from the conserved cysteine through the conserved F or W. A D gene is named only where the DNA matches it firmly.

CDR3aa: CASSTARGTGGRRTEAFF
CDR3nt: TGTGCCAGCAGTACGGCTAGGGGGACAGGGGGCCGTCGAACTGAAGCTTTCTTT
j_gene: TRBJ1-1
v_gene: TRBV27
d_gene: TRBD1

CDR3aa: CASSLDRGDNYGYTF
CDR3nt: TGCGCCAGCAGCTTGGACAGGGGGGATAACTATGGCTACACCTTC
j_gene: TRBJ1-2
v_gene: TRBV5-1
d_gene: TRBD1

CDR3aa: CATSRLGTSGRYEQYF
CDR3nt: TGTGCCACCAGCAGACTTGGGACTAGCGGGAGGTACGAGCAGTACTTC
j_gene: TRBJ2-7
v_gene: TRBV15
d_gene: TRBD2

CDR3aa: CASSQAGYSNQPQHF
CDR3nt: TGTGCCAGCAGCCAAGCAGGCTATAGCAATCAGCCCCAGCATTTT
j_gene: TRBJ1-5
v_gene: TRBV4-2
d_gene: -

CDR3aa: CASSARTGGVGYTF
CDR3nt: TGTGCCAGCAGCGCTAGGACAGGGGGCGTTGGCTACACCTTC
j_gene: TRBJ1-2
v_gene: TRBV6-1
d_gene: TRBD1

CDR3aa: CASGLGGTEQFF
CDR3nt: TGTGCTAGTGGTTTGGGGGGCACTGAGCAGTTCTTC
j_gene: TRBJ2-1
v_gene: TRBV12-5
d_gene: -

CDR3aa: CASSSLPAGANEQFF
CDR3nt: TGTGCCAGCAGCTCCCTTCCAGCGGGGGCCAATGAGCAGTTCTTC
j_gene: TRBJ2-1
v_gene: TRBV11-2
d_gene: TRBD2

CDR3aa: CASSLYGQGVDTGELFF
CDR3nt: TGTGCCAGCAGTTTATATGGGCAGGGGGTAGACACCGGGGAGCTGTTTTTT
j_gene: TRBJ2-2
v_gene: TRBV27
d_gene: TRBD1

CDR3aa: CASSQLEGNTGELFF
CDR3nt: TGTGCCAGCAGCCAGCTAGAGGGGAACACCGGGGAGCTGTTTTTT
j_gene: TRBJ2-2
v_gene: TRBV7-2
d_gene: -

CDR3aa: CASRSLGLAPADTQYF
CDR3nt: TGCGCCAGCAGGAGCCTAGGACTAGCTCCCGCAGATACGCAGTATTTT
j_gene: TRBJ2-3
v_gene: TRBV10-1
d_gene: TRBD2